The 32 T cell receptor beta chains below come from one sample, sequenced in a study of shared clonotypes between healthy human individuals. TCRdb's table, derived via immunoSEQ multiplex PCR, lists solely in-frame clones and lacks some. Here the sample spans over a million clones, about 74% being singletons. The source material was memory CD4+ T cells sorted from blood. Documented subset: CD45RA-negative fraction. The receptor source for this set is a man between 18 and 35 years old in good health.

The chain has TRBV25-1 and TRBJ1-6; tentative D call: TRBD1 (6 bases). The CDR3 totals 15 residues. The V end was cut by 3 bases, the J end by 7 bases, with 13 bases between. The V gene's germline CDR1 is MGHDK and CDR2 SYGVNS. The CDR3 DNA reads as TGTGCCAGCAGTGACAACAGGGTTCTCAATTCACCCCTCCACTTT. Translation gives CASSDNRVLNSPLHF.

This clone was recorded once. This chain links TRBV11-2 with TRBJ2-5; no firm D call. Trimming left V 3 bases short and J 4 bases short, with 6 bases between. Germline lookup yields CDR1 SGHAT and CDR2 FQNNGV. The CDR3 is made up of 12 amino acids. CDR3 sequence: CASSLNAETQYF. DNA for the CDR3: TGTGCCAGCAGCTTGAACGCAGAGACCCAGTACTTC.

The V call is TRBV5-5, the J call TRBJ1-1, with unresolved D. CDR3 length equals 13 residues. The V gene's germline CDR1 is SGHKS and CDR2 YYEKEE (reference sequence). Trimming pared 4 bases from V and 6 bases from J, leaving 13 bases between. CDR3 sequence: CASSPYPGSEAFF. The CDR3 DNA reads TGTGCCAGCAGCCCGTACCCAGGTTCTGAAGCTTTCTTT.

V and J are TRBV7-2 and TRBJ1-6; 9 bases are a match to TRBD1. CDR1 and CDR2 (germline): SGHTA, FQGNSA. This CDR3 contains 15 residues. V gave up 5 bases and J gave up 10 bases; unmatched junction bases: 9. As DNA, the CDR3 is TGTGCCAGCAGCCAAAGTGGGACAGGGCACTCACCCCTCCACTTT. Encoded protein: CASSQSGTGHSPLHF.

On this clone itself: Different DNA sequences within this sample yield the same CDR3. The chain is built from TRBV30 and TRBJ1-5; no clear D gene. V was shortened by 1 base and J by 1 base, with 5 bases between the two germline ends. The CDR3 extends over 13 amino acids. Germline V gene lookup returns CDR1 GTSNPN and CDR2 SVGIG (reference sequence). CDR3 protein: CAWSGPSNQPQHF. The DNA for the CDR3 is TGTGCCTGGAGTGGGCCCAGCAATCAGCCCCAGCATTTT.

This rearrangement joins TRBV5-1 to TRBJ1-1; D is perhaps TRBD1 (6 bases). Germline CDR1 and CDR2: SGHRS and YFSETQ. The CDR3 loop spans 13 amino acids. Trimming removed 2 bases at V and 6 bases at J, with 11 bases between. The CDR3 nucleotides are TGCGCCAGCAGCTTTAGTGACAGGTCTGAAGCTTTCTTT. Translated, it gives CASSFSDRSEAFF.

This chain connects TRBV5-1 to TRBJ1-2; 9 positions match TRBD1. The CDR3 runs to 14 residues. CDR1 is SGHRS and CDR2 is YFSETQ in the germline V gene. Trimming at V came to 0 bases and at J to 7 bases, leaving 4 bases not matched to a gene. The CDR3 sequence is CASSLDRGLFGYTF. CDR3 nucleotide sequence: TGCGCCAGCAGCTTGGACAGGGGGCTGTTTGGCTACACCTTC.

As DNA, the CDR3 is TGTGCCTCCTCCTTGAGCGCAGATAATTCACCCCTCCACTTT. Protein: CASSLSADNSPLHF. The V call is TRBV7-9, the J call TRBJ1-6; D gene ambiguous. The CDR3 runs to 14 residues. The germline gives CDR1 SEHNR, CDR2 FQNEAQ (reference sequence). V was clipped by 11 bases and J by 5 bases, with 16 bases between them.

The rearrangement joins TRBV28 to TRBJ1-5; tentatively, D is TRBD1 (6 bases). This CDR3 has 15 amino acids. V shed 3 bases and J shed 6 bases, with 15 bases lying between them. Germline-derived CDR1 and CDR2 are MDHEN and SYDVKM. The CDR3 coding sequence is TGTGCCAGCAGTTTTATATCAGGGGCGGGTCAGCCCCAGCATTTT. This gives the protein CASSFISGAGQPQHF.

The chain combines TRBV30 with TRBJ1-2; 10 bases align to TRBD1. This CDR3 region has 15 residues. Looked up from germline, CDR1 is GTSNPN and CDR2 is SVGIG (reference sequence). V gave up 2 bases and J gave up 5 bases; unmatched junction bases: 8. The CDR3: CAWSRGTGVGYGYTF. CDR3 sequence (DNA): TGTGCCTGGAGTCGCGGGACAGGGGTTGGGTATGGCTACACCTTC.

The chain couples TRBV6-1 to TRBJ1-5; TRBD1 matches at 7 bases. Germline-derived CDR1 and CDR2 are MNHNS and SASEGT. Trimming at V came to 5 bases and at J to 8 bases, leaving 6 bases not matched to a gene. This CDR3 has 13 amino acids. CDR3 sequence reads: CASSQQGWEPQHF. CDR3 sequence (DNA): TGTGCCAGCAGTCAACAGGGGTGGGAGCCCCAGCATTTT.

J is TRBJ2-3 and V is TRBV9; 13 bases are a match to TRBD2. Germline V gene data show CDR1 as SGDLS and CDR2 as YYNGEE. V shed 0 bases, J shed 8 bases, and the junction held 9 bases outside the gene matches. This CDR3 comprises 17 residues. CDR3 amino acids: CASSVVGLAGDMGTQYF. In DNA form, the CDR3 reads TGTGCCAGCAGCGTAGTCGGACTAGCGGGGGATATGGGTACGCAGTATTTT.

This chain joins TRBV15 and TRBJ1-3, with 9 positions matching TRBD1. V gave up 5 bases and J gave up 0 bases; unmatched junction bases: 11. This CDR3 has 18 residues. CDR1 is LNHNV and CDR2 is YYDKDF in the germline V gene (reference sequence). CDR3 bases: TGTGCCACCAGCCCTACGGGACAGGGTCTGAGCTCTGGAAACACCATATATTTT. Translating gives CATSPTGQGLSSGNTIYF.

This clone was recorded a few times. The gene calls are TRBV6-6 and TRBJ2-7, with a possible D match to TRBD2 (5 bases). Per germline, CDR1 MNHNY and CDR2 SVGAGI (reference sequence). The CDR3 covers 13 residues. Trimming took 6 bases from V and 0 from J, leaving 9 bases between them. The CDR3 here is CASSPGFSYEQYF. In DNA form, the CDR3 reads TGTGCCAGCAGCCCGGGATTCTCCTACGAGCAGTACTTC.

The rearrangement links TRBV30 to TRBJ2-3, with TRBD2 identical over 11 bases. J lost 2 bases, V lost 5 bases, and 3 bases had no gene match. The length of the CDR3 is 14 residues. The germline V gene encodes CDR1 GTSNPN and CDR2 SVGIG (reference sequence). CDR3 sequence: CAWGTSGFTDTQYF. The CDR3 DNA follows: TGTGCCTGGGGGACTAGCGGATTCACAGATACGCAGTATTTT.

The gene calls are TRBV7-2 and TRBJ2-7; D possibly corresponds to TRBD2 (5 bases). The CDR3 has 12 amino acids. Germline CDR1 is SGHTA and CDR2 is FQGNSA. The ends were cut back, 8 bases at V and 1 base at J, with 9 bases in the middle. This chain's CDR3 is CASGGPSYEQYF. Written as DNA, the CDR3 is TGTGCCAGCGGAGGACCTTCCTACGAGCAGTACTTC.

The chain carries TRBV10-3 and TRBJ1-5; D is unclear. Trimming cost V 10 bases and J 1 base, with 14 bases left between them. Germline CDR1 and CDR2: ENHRY and SYGVKD. The CDR3 spans 14 residues. The CDR3 region has the DNA TGTGCCACGTCGCTAGGCAGGAGCAATCAGCCCCAGCATTTT. Encoded protein: CATSLGRSNQPQHF.

The V and J genes are TRBV5-1 and TRBJ1-3; D remains ambiguous. Deletions cut 0 bases from V and 5 bases from J, with 9 bases between. Germline CDR1 reads SGHRS; CDR2 reads YFSETQ. This CDR3 has 14 amino acids. For the CDR3, the DNA is TGCGCCAGCAGCTTGGAGGGTTATAGAAACACCATATATTTT. This encodes CASSLEGYRNTIYF.

The chain employs TRBV9 and TRBJ2-2, with 7 nucleotides matching TRBD2. This CDR3 comprises 14 residues. Germline V gene lookup returns CDR1 SGDLS and CDR2 YYNGEE. V dropped 3 bases and J dropped 5; count of bases not matched to a gene: 4. Here the CDR3 DNA reads TGTGCCAGCAGCGATGTGGGACTAACCGGGGAGCTGTTTTTT. It specifies CASSDVGLTGELFF.

This chain connects TRBV10-3 to TRBJ2-3; D gene unclear. V was clipped by 0 bases and J by 4 bases, with 5 bases between them. The germline V gene has CDR1 ENHRY and CDR2 SYGVKD. The CDR3 extends over 13 amino acids. The CDR3 sequence is CAISESQSDTQYF. CDR3 in DNA: TGTGCCATCAGTGAGTCCCAGTCAGATACGCAGTATTTT.

V is TRBV27 and J is TRBJ1-2; no clear D. The V end lost 0 bases, the J end lost 5 bases, and 7 bases lay between the germline ends. CDR1 and CDR2 from the germline V gene are MNHEY and SMNVEV (reference sequence). This CDR3 spans 13 amino acids. In DNA, the CDR3 is TGTGCCAGCAGTTTATCTCGGGGTTATGGCTACACCTTC. It encodes CASSLSRGYGYTF.

The chain joins TRBV6-6 to TRBJ1-5; D is ambiguous. The V end lost 6 bases, the J end lost 2 bases, and 14 bases lay between the germline ends. Per germline, CDR1 MNHNY and CDR2 SVGAGI (reference sequence). CDR3 size: 15 residues. CDR3 in DNA: TGTGCCAGCAGCAAGGACTCCGCTGGCAATCAGCCCCAGCATTTT. This sequence encodes CASSKDSAGNQPQHF.

This clone has a handful of counts. This chain links TRBV11-3 with TRBJ2-5, with D tentatively TRBD1 (5 bases). Germline V CDR1 and CDR2: SGHNT, YENEEA. Trimming pared 2 bases from V and 5 bases from J, leaving 12 bases between. The CDR3 spans 14 residues. The CDR3 nucleotides are TGTGCCAGCAGCTTATCAGGGATGTTCGAGACCCAGTACTTC. Its protein product is CASSLSGMFETQYF. The complete variable domain, with remaining parts taken from reference TRBV11-3 and TRBJ2-5, reads EAGVVQSPRYKIIEKKQPVAFWCNPISGHNTLYWYLQNLGQGPELLIRYENEEAVDDSQLPKDRFSAERLKGVDSTLKIQPAELGDSAVYLCASSLSGMFETQYFGPGTRLLVL.

The gene calls are TRBV4-1 and TRBJ2-2; 8 bases agree with TRBD1. V lost 0 bases, J lost 4 bases, and 13 bases stayed unmatched. CDR3 length: 19 residues. Germline CDR1 MGHRA, CDR2 YSYEKL. CDR3 residues: CASSQDWAPGGFGTGELFF. DNA of the CDR3: TGCGCCAGCAGCCAAGATTGGGCCCCAGGGGGCTTTGGCACCGGGGAGCTGTTTTTT.

V is TRBV2 and J is TRBJ1-1; D is unresolved. V was pared by 1 base and J by 4 bases, with 4 bases between. CDR3 size: 12 residues. Germline CDR1 reads SNHLY; CDR2 reads FYNNEI. The CDR3 is CASSEEATEAFF. DNA for the CDR3: TGTGCCAGCAGTGAAGAGGCCACTGAAGCTTTCTTT.

A word on this clone: Other DNA sequences in the sample encode the same CDR3. The gene calls are TRBV7-2 and TRBJ2-7; no definite D call. V was cut by 1 base and J by 2 bases, with 6 bases left in between. The CDR3 sequence is 13 residues long. Per the germline V gene, CDR1 is SGHTA and CDR2 is FQGNSA. CDR3 in amino acids: CASSLVGAYEQYF. DNA of the CDR3: TGTGCCAGCAGCTTAGTTGGGGCCTACGAGCAGTACTTC.

This chain links TRBV19 with TRBJ1-2; possibly TRBD1 for D (5 bases). V was clipped by 5 bases and J by 3 bases, with 13 bases between them. CDR1 is LNHDA and CDR2 is SQIVND in the germline V gene (reference sequence). The CDR3 is 14 residues long. CDR3: CASSEGRAYYGYTF. CDR3 in DNA: TGTGCCAGTAGTGAAGGCAGGGCTTACTATGGCTACACCTTC.

The chain employs TRBV5-1 and TRBJ2-2; the match to TRBD1 covers 9 bases. The V and J ends lost 5 bases and 5 bases, in that order; junction bases with no gene match: 4. Germline V gives CDR1 SGHRS, CDR2 YFSETQ. There are 14 residues in the CDR3. The chain's CDR3 is CASRSGTGTGELFF. The CDR3 nucleotides are TGCGCCAGCAGGTCCGGGACAGGGACCGGGGAGCTGTTTTTT.

This clone was detected ten times or more. This chain uses TRBV29-1 with TRBJ2-2; 7 bases fit TRBD2. Germline CDR1 and CDR2: SQVTM and ANQGSEA. Unmatched junction bases numbered 2, after V lost 7 bases and J lost 0 bases. CDR3 length equals 13 residues. The CDR3 DNA is TGCAGCGGTAGCGGGCCGAACACCGGGGAGCTGTTTTTT. Protein product: CSGSGPNTGELFF.

This clone appeared a single time. The J gene is TRBJ1-1, the V gene TRBV12-5; D is unclear. The CDR3 is made up of 13 amino acids. V shed 2 bases and J shed 1 base, with 5 bases lying between them. Germline CDR1 is LGHNT and CDR2 is FRNRAP. In nucleotides, the CDR3 is TGTGCTAGTGGTTTGCAATCGAACACTGAAGCTTTCTTT. It encodes CASGLQSNTEAFF. Complete variable domain (other parts from reference TRBV12-5 and TRBJ1-1): DARVTQTPRHKVTEMGQEVTMRCQPILGHNTVFWYRQTMMQGLELLAYFRNRAPLDDSGMPKDRFSAEMPDATLATLKIQPSEPRDSAVYFCASGLQSNTEAFFGQGTRLTVV.

This chain connects TRBV30 to TRBJ2-5; D may be TRBD2 (6 bases). Trimming shortened V by 5 bases and J by 5 bases, and 18 bases separated the two germline ends. Germline V gene data show CDR1 as GTSNPN and CDR2 as SVGIG (reference sequence). This CDR3 contains 14 residues. CDR3 sequence: CAWVDHTEGETQYF. The CDR3 region has the DNA TGTGCCTGGGTGGATCACACGGAGGGGGAGACCCAGTACTTC.

This clone was detected only once. The chain uses TRBV27 and TRBJ1-2; no definite D call. The V end lost 3 bases, the J end lost 4 bases, and 18 bases lay between the germline ends. The CDR3 consists of 16 residues. CDR1 and CDR2 (germline): MNHEY, SMNVEV (reference sequence). The CDR3 sequence is CASSFSGSEAVYGYTF. CDR3 DNA sequence: TGTGCCAGCAGTTTTTCCGGGTCAGAAGCCGTCTATGGCTACACCTTC.